The TCR beta chain described here comes from a study of blood T cell repertoires in COVID-19. Study at large: Donors in the United States, Italy and Spain gave samples during acute or convalescent COVID-19. The analysed material was cDNA or gDNA that came from T cells, B-cell-depleted T cells, or PBMCs.

Authors' analysis steps: Counts of nucleated cells, estimated from reference gene primer amplification, were obtained. Measured with immunoSEQ multiplex PCR; TCRdb has only the in-frame clones, and not every one. V and J calls and clone size are copied from that table; D and trimming were computed from the DNA. The profile covers under 150,000 clones, with approximately 82% appearing a single time and about 2.2% taken by the ten largest. This TCR was sampled from a man aged 30-40 years with acute or convalescent COVID-19. Sample: peripheral blood.

The DNA for the CDR3 is TGTGCTAGTGGTTTGGCCCTAGCGGGGCAAGAGACCCAGTACTTC. Translating it yields CASGLALAGQETQYF. The J gene is TRBJ2-5, the V gene TRBV12-5; TRBD2 aligns across 9 bases. The J segment lost 2 bases and the V segment lost 1 base, leaving 2 bases of the junction unmatched. The CDR3 is 15 residues long. CDR1 LGHNT and CDR2 FRNRAP come from the germline V gene.